This TCR beta chain was found in a study of T-cell reconstitution after alpha-beta-depleted transplantation in children. V was trimmed by 5 bases and J by 6 bases, leaving 13 bases between them. CDR3 size: 13 residues. Per the germline V gene, CDR1 is MNHEY and CDR2 is SVGEGT. This clonotype turned up a few times. Unique molecular identifiers were built into the TCRbeta library. TCRdb re-analysed the PCR reads in MiXCR, keeping a single row per CDR3 protein. The sample carries about 400,000 distinct CDR3 sequences, roughly 22% recorded once. The sequences come from PBMCs from the stem cell graft donor, collected from the stem cell graft. The TCR sequence derives from a human donor who donated a stem cell graft to a child with acute myeloid leukemia. The chain employs TRBV6-2 or TRBV6-3 and TRBJ1-1; no definite D call. Written as DNA, the CDR3 is TGTGCCAGCAGTACCACAAGATCCGCTGAAGCTTTCTTT. Its protein product is CASSTTRSAEAFF.